This paragraph covers one T cell receptor beta chain sequence. The source of the sample is a study of T cells in tumors after PD-1 blockade. In the study overall: Daily vismodegib 150 mg continued in a subset of anti-PD-1-treated patients.

Sequencing used immunoSEQ multiplex PCR; TCRdb keeps in-frame clones, though not all of them. Of some 4,900 clones in the sample, approximately 70% were seen once. V dropped 7 bases and J dropped 1; count of bases not matched to a gene: 4. Per the germline V gene, CDR1 is SNHLY and CDR2 is FYNNEI. The CDR3 covers 14 residues. The sequencing used tumor tissue, collected before anti-PD-1 treatment. This sequence was found in a human donor with cutaneous squamous cell carcinoma. The chain recombines TRBV2 with TRBJ2-3; 8 bases match TRBD2. In DNA form, the CDR3 reads TGTGCCAGCACCCGAGCGGGGGGCACAGATACGCAGTATTTT. This translates into CASTRAGGTDTQYF.